This TCR beta chain was sequenced for a study of identical twins. This clonotype was detected a few times. What it binds is not known. Overall study findings and caveats: Insertion counts were lower in abundant cord blood beta clonotypes, a trend that memory repertoires did not show.

One entry per CDR3 protein, called by TCRdb with MiXCR from the 5' RACE reads. The sample gives 300,000 to 400,000 distinct CDR3 sequences, 9% to 15% of which show up once; 7.2% is in the top ten. The same data also went into a second study, on yellow fever vaccine responses in identical twins.

Sequenced: CD8+ T cells sorted from blood. The receptor comes from a woman aged 18 to 35 in good health.

CDR3 DNA: TGTGCCAGCAGTGAAGGGCAGGGACAGACCGGGGAGCTGTTTTTT. Protein: CASSEGQGQTGELFF. The gene calls are TRBV2 and TRBJ2-2; 7 positions match TRBD1. Germline CDR1 reads SNHLY; CDR2 reads FYNNEI. The V gene end was trimmed by 1 base and the J gene end by 5 bases; junction bases not matched to a gene: 4. CDR3 size: 15 residues.